Following are 19 T cell receptor beta chains from one sample sequenced in a study of blood T cell repertoires in COVID-19. Using immunoSEQ multiplex PCR, the repertoire was profiled, and TCRdb retains in-frame clones only, with some absent. Of 250,000 or so clones listed, approximately 90% are singletons. Sequencing was performed on PBMCs or T cells enriched from blood (not recorded which). The receptors were sampled from a man in his forties who had been exposed to COVID-19.

This sequence joins TRBV19 and TRBJ1-1; 7 bases match TRBD1. The V gene's germline CDR1 is LNHDA and CDR2 SQIVND (reference sequence). The junction had 14 bases not matched to a gene; V was cut back by 4 bases and J by 0 bases. The CDR3 contains 18 residues. The chain's CDR3 is CASSRLRDSVDMNTEAFF. DNA of the CDR3: TGTGCCAGTAGTAGACTCCGGGACAGCGTAGACATGAACACTGAAGCTTTCTTT.

The chain couples TRBV18 to TRBJ1-6, with a tentative D call TRBD1 (5 bases). Trimming removed 1 base at V and 10 bases at J, with 14 bases between. Germline lookup yields CDR1 KGHSH and CDR2 LQKENI. The CDR3 has 15 amino acids. CDR3 protein: CASSPQGRQGSPLHF. Written as DNA, the CDR3 is TGTGCCAGCTCACCACAGGGAAGGCAGGGATCACCCCTCCACTTT.

V and J are TRBV9 and TRBJ1-4; tentatively, D is TRBD1 (6 bases). Germline CDR1 and CDR2: SGDLS and YYNGEE. Trimming pared 4 bases from V and 6 bases from J, leaving 13 bases between. The CDR3 covers 14 residues. CDR3 sequence: CASSLPGVHEKLFF. CDR3 in DNA: TGTGCCAGCAGCCTCCCAGGGGTTCATGAAAAACTGTTTTTT.

The chain is built from TRBV6-5 and TRBJ2-7; 7 positions agree with TRBD2. Germline CDR1 MNHEY, CDR2 SVGAGI. This CDR3 has 15 residues. Germline trimming cut 3 bases from V and 6 bases from J; bases unmatched to any gene: 11. The chain's CDR3 is CASSYYLADGAEQYF. The CDR3 DNA reads TGTGCCAGCAGTTATTACCTAGCGGATGGGGCCGAGCAGTACTTC.

The sample holds a few counts of this clone. V and J are TRBV6-6 and TRBJ1-5, with TRBD1 matching 8 bases. Germline V gene lookup returns CDR1 MNHNY and CDR2 SVGAGI (reference sequence). V lost 5 bases, J lost 4 bases, and 4 bases stayed unmatched. This CDR3 has 14 residues. CDR3 DNA sequence: TGTGCCAGCAGTGACGACAGGGGTAATCAGCCCCAGCATTTT. This sequence encodes CASSDDRGNQPQHF.

The chain joins TRBV12-3 or TRBV12-4 to TRBJ2-7, with a tentative D call TRBD1 (5 bases). V was trimmed by 8 bases and J by 2 bases, leaving 13 bases between them. The CDR3 extends over 13 amino acids. CDR3 sequence: CASSGHAAYEQYF. The CDR3 DNA reads TGTGCCAGCTCCGGACACGCAGCCTACGAGCAGTACTTC.

V gene TRBV5-1 combines with J gene TRBJ2-3, with 9 bases aligning to TRBD1. Per germline, CDR1 SGHRS and CDR2 YFSETQ. Trimming removed 2 bases from V and 5 bases from J; junction bases left unmatched: 6. This CDR3 contains 15 residues. CDR3 sequence reads: CASSFSGQGEDTQYF. The CDR3 nucleotides read TGCGCCAGCAGCTTCTCGGGACAGGGAGAAGATACGCAGTATTTT.

This chain uses TRBV6-5 with TRBJ1-3, with no clear D. V was cut by 6 bases and J by 4 bases, with 10 bases left in between. Germline CDR1 MNHEY, CDR2 SVGAGI. The CDR3 length is 13 residues. CDR3 region: CASRSPSGNTIYF. The CDR3 bases are TGTGCCAGCAGGAGCCCTTCAGGAAACACCATATATTTT.

This chain uses TRBV27 with TRBJ1-6; no definite D call. Trimming pared 3 bases from V and 10 bases from J, leaving 7 bases between. The CDR3 contains 12 residues. Germline V gene data show CDR1 as MNHEY and CDR2 as SMNVEV (reference sequence). The CDR3 sequence is CASSLRESPLHF. The CDR3 nucleotides are TGTGCCAGCAGTTTGAGGGAATCACCCCTCCACTTT.

The CDR3 protein is CASSQAWGSDTGELFF. The CDR3 DNA sequence: TGCGCCAGCAGCCAAGCGTGGGGCAGTGACACCGGGGAGCTGTTTTTT. The chain has TRBV4-1 and TRBJ2-2; tentative D call: TRBD1 (5 bases). Trimming took 1 base from V and 3 from J, leaving 12 bases between them. The CDR3 consists of 16 residues. Germline assignment: CDR1 MGHRA and CDR2 YSYEKL.

The gene calls are TRBV28 and TRBJ2-7; 9 nucleotides align to TRBD2. The length of the CDR3 is 13 residues. The V gene end was trimmed by 8 bases and the J gene end by 6 bases; junction bases not matched to a gene: 8. Germline CDR1 reads MDHEN; CDR2 reads SYDVKM. As DNA, the CDR3 is TGTGCCAGCTCGGGGCTAGCGGGGACCGAGCAGTACTTC. Protein product: CASSGLAGTEQYF.

In the case of this clone: The junction differs from germline at one of its ends, possibly a read error. The chain joins TRBV2 to TRBJ1-5; possible D gene TRBD1, 6 bases. This CDR3 has 14 amino acids. Germline CDR1 reads SNHLY; CDR2 reads FYNNEI. Here the CDR3 reads CASSEGQGKQPQHF. In DNA form, the CDR3 reads TGTGCCAGTAGTGAGGGGCAGGGGAAACAGCCCCAGCATTTT. The whole variable domain, filled in from reference TRBV2 and TRBJ1-5, reads EPEVTQTPSHQVTQMGQEVILRCVPISNHLYFYWYRQILGQKVEFLVSFYNNEISEKSEIFDDQFSVERPDGSNFTLKIRSTKLEDSAMYFCASSEGQGKQPQHFGDGTRLSIL.

On this clone itself: This CDR3 is also generated by other DNA sequences in the sample. The CDR3 spells CASSLGQANTEAFF. CDR3 sequence (DNA): TGTGCCAGCAGCCTAGGTCAGGCGAACACTGAAGCTTTCTTT. The chain combines TRBV3-1 (or the pseudogene TRBV3-2) with TRBJ1-1, with unresolved D. The CDR3 length is 14 residues. The germline CDR1 and CDR2 sequences are LGHDT and YNNKEL (reference sequence). V shed 4 bases and J shed 1 base, with 10 bases lying between them.

The chain couples TRBV9 to TRBJ2-2; the D is unclear. Germline CDR1 reads SGDLS; CDR2 reads YYNGEE. The CDR3 is 14 residues long. Trimming shortened V by 0 bases and J by 7 bases, and 10 bases separated the two germline ends. The CDR3 DNA sequence: TGTGCCAGCAGCGTAGACGTCCAGGTCGGGGAGCTGTTTTTT. It is translated as CASSVDVQVGELFF.

The V and J genes are TRBV10-3 and TRBJ1-2; tentatively, D is TRBD1 (5 bases). The CDR3 consists of 13 residues. The germline V gene has CDR1 ENHRY and CDR2 SYGVKD. V lost 4 bases to trimming and J lost 8 bases, with 14 bases between them. The CDR3, as DNA: TGTGCCATCAGTGGGGAATTCAGGGAAGGCTACACCTTC. Translated, it gives CAISGEFREGYTF.

CDR3: CASSYGVTGEQFF. The CDR3 coding sequence is TGTGCCAGCAGTTACGGGGTTACAGGTGAGCAGTTCTTC. The chain links TRBV6-2 or TRBV6-3 to TRBJ2-1, with TRBD1 as a possible D gene (5 bases). The CDR3 is 13 residues long. The V end lost 2 bases, the J end lost 9 bases, and 11 bases lay between the germline ends. CDR1 is MNHEY and CDR2 is SVGEGT in the germline V gene.

The chain employs TRBV29-1 and TRBJ1-2; D unresolved. Trimming left V 5 bases short and J 8 bases short, with 21 bases between. Germline lookup yields CDR1 SQVTM and CDR2 ANQGSEA. The CDR3 consists of 14 residues. CDR3 in DNA: TGCAGCGTTCATACTTGGACGGTAGCTAGCGGCTACACCTTC. The encoded protein is CSVHTWTVASGYTF.

This clone was observed a single time. This chain links TRBV3-1 (or the pseudogene TRBV3-2) with TRBJ2-5; 10 nucleotides agree with TRBD1. The CDR3 totals 13 residues. Trimming removed 5 bases from V and 4 bases from J; junction bases left unmatched: 1. Germline CDR1 and CDR2: LGHDT and YNNKEL (reference sequence). CDR3: CASSGQGGETQYF. The CDR3 coding sequence is TGTGCCAGCAGCGGACAGGGGGGAGAGACCCAGTACTTC.

For the CDR3, the DNA is TGCGCCAGCACCTCCGGGAACGTGAACACTGAAGCTTTCTTT. Translation: CASTSGNVNTEAFF. The V gene is TRBV5-1, the J gene TRBJ1-1; D unclear. Looked up from germline, CDR1 is SGHRS and CDR2 is YFSETQ. Trimming took 6 bases from V and 0 from J, leaving 12 bases between them. CDR3 length equals 14 residues.